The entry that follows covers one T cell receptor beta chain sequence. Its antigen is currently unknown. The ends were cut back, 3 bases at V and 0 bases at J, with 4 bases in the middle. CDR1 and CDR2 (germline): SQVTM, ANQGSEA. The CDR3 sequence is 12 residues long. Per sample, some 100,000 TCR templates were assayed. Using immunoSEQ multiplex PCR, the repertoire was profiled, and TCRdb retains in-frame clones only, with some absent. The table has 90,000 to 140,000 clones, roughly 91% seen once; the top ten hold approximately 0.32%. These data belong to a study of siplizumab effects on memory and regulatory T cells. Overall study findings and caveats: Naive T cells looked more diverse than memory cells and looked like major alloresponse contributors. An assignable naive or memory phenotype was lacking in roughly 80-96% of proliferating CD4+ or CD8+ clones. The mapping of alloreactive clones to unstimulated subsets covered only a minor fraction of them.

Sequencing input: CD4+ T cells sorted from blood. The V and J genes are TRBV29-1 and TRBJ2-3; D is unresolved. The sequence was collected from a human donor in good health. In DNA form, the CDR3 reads TGCAGCGTTGACGACAGCACAGATACGCAGTATTTT. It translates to CSVDDSTDTQYF.